This T cell receptor beta chain comes out of a study of T cell clusters in autoimmune cytopenias. Regarding the study as a whole: TRB repertoire shifts in secondary cytopenia and chronic lymphocytic leukemia mostly reflected lymphoma, not autoimmunity.

One tube held mixed TRB-A and TRB-B primer pools for touch-down PCR. TCRdb reworked the multiplex PCR reads into one entry per CDR3 protein, no DNA. This sample's table has approximately 13,000 distinct CDR3 sequences. Each sample's input was about 270 ng genomic DNA, some 34,000 genome equivalents. In regard to this clonotype: What it binds is unknown.

CDR3 size: 17 residues. Germline CDR1 reads MNHEY; CDR2 reads SVGAGI. This sample also appeared in a second study, on T cell repertoires in aging, cancer and after chemotherapy.

The clonotype was recovered from a human donor in good health. The chain carries TRBV6-5 and TRBJ2-2; TCRdb's D call of TRBD2 is untestable without DNA. The sequenced sample was peripheral blood. The CDR3 reads CASSRLAGGRVTGELFF.